This T cell receptor beta chain comes out of a study of T cell clusters in autoimmune cytopenias. Some 38,000 genome equivalents of blood DNA were amplified for TRB. TRB was amplified by touch-down multiplex PCR, primer pools A and B combined. TCRdb re-called the multiplex PCR reads and shows each CDR3 protein once, DNA omitted. The listing records 1,200 or so distinct CDR3 sequences. Judged by frequency, this clonotype is medium-sized. Its matching antigen is unknown. Germline V gene data show CDR1 as SGHAT and CDR2 as FQNNGV. The CDR3 has 15 amino acids. Findings of the study overall: Exclusive TRB clusters were about 3-fold more numerous in healthy donors than in active autoimmune hepatitis. Comparing secondary cytopenia with chronic lymphocytic leukemia showed no cluster-lack signature, apparently masked by lymphoma repertoire. Primary autoimmune cytopenia patients appeared to lack physiological T cell clusters present in healthy donors. TRB repertoire shifts in secondary cytopenia and chronic lymphocytic leukemia mostly reflected lymphoma, not autoimmunity.

The sample consisted of peripheral blood. This clonotype was sampled from a human donor with an autoimmune cytopenia or autoimmune hepatitis (not recorded which). The rearrangement links TRBV11-2 to TRBJ2-5. The CDR3 loop is CASSFGFGSQETQYF.